This T cell receptor beta chain came from a study of siplizumab effects on memory and regulatory T cells. Whole-study findings and limits: Mean Treg-derived proportions of mappable alloreactive CD4+ clones were approximately 69% for siplizumab and around 29% for controls. Contribution to the alloresponse seemed major for naive T cells, which also seemed more diverse than memory cells.

Note on this clone: Its cognate antigen is unknown.

Libraries were prepared by immunoSEQ multiplex PCR; TCRdb keeps only in-frame clonotypes and omits some of them. The data show 94,000 or so clones, 93% seen once. Germline V gene lookup returns CDR1 SGHKS and CDR2 YYEKEE (reference sequence). With V trimmed by 4 bases and J by 4 bases, 8 bases remained unmatched. This CDR3 is 14 amino acids long. The receptor's source is a human donor in good health. The sample was CD8+ T cells sorted from blood. The rearrangement joins TRBV5-5 to TRBJ2-7, with 7 bases fitting TRBD1. CDR3 protein: CASSPDRESYEQYF. The DNA of the CDR3 is TGTGCCAGCAGCCCCGACAGGGAGTCATACGAGCAGTACTTC.